The 15 T cell receptor beta chains below were found in one sample sequenced in a study of OX40 agonist ivuxolimab in advanced cancers. The method was immunoSEQ multiplex PCR; TCRdb's version includes in-frame clones alone and lacks a portion of them. The sample records tens of thousands of clones, about 86% being singletons. Specimen: CD4+ or CD8+ T cells sorted from blood, collected in a trial of the OX40 agonist ivuxolimab. Source of these receptors: an adult with an advanced solid tumor such as melanoma, head and neck, liver or kidney cancer.

The chain couples TRBV30 to TRBJ2-1; D unclear. CDR1 is GTSNPN and CDR2 is SVGIG in the germline V gene (reference sequence). Trimming removed 4 bases at V and 9 bases at J, with 22 bases between. This CDR3 is built from 15 residues. CDR3 sequence: CAWKVGSWPTVEQFF. The CDR3 nucleotides read TGTGCCTGGAAGGTGGGTTCGTGGCCTACAGTTGAGCAGTTCTTC.

DNA of the CDR3: TGTGCCAGCAGTGGAGGGAGGGAGGGCCTTTCATCACCCCTCCACTTT. This encodes CASSGGREGLSSPLHF. The chain uses TRBV25-1 and TRBJ1-6; D remains unclear. CDR3 length: 16 amino acids. Trimming stripped 4 bases from V and 10 bases from J, with 20 bases between. Germline V CDR1 and CDR2: MGHDK, SYGVNS.

The rearrangement uses TRBV4-2 and TRBJ1-2; 7 bases agree with TRBD1. The germline V gene encodes CDR1 LGHNA and CDR2 YNFKEQ. Trimming cost V 1 base and J 7 bases; bases outside gene matches: 6. The CDR3 sequence is 14 residues long. Here the CDR3 reads CASSQAGTEGGYTF. The CDR3 DNA reads as TGTGCCAGCAGCCAAGCGGGGACAGAGGGTGGCTACACCTTC.

The chain carries TRBV4-1 and TRBJ1-5; D not certain. This CDR3 region has 13 residues. Trimming pared 4 bases from V and 8 bases from J, leaving 12 bases between. The germline gives CDR1 MGHRA, CDR2 YSYEKL. The CDR3 protein is CASSPGRTKPQHF. DNA for the CDR3: TGCGCCAGCAGCCCCGGACGCACAAAGCCCCAGCATTTT.

This clone was observed once. The chain links TRBV4-1 to TRBJ1-5; D call uncertain. CDR1 is MGHRA, CDR2 YSYEKL, per germline. CDR3 length: 17 amino acids. V was pared by 4 bases and J by 3 bases, with 19 bases between. Here the CDR3 reads CASSPRVGPRANQPQHF. The CDR3 bases are TGCGCCAGCAGCCCCCGAGTTGGGCCTCGGGCCAATCAGCCCCAGCATTTT.

The chain carries TRBV14 and TRBJ2-6, with D perhaps matching TRBD1 (5 bases). The CDR3 loop spans 15 amino acids. Trimming took 4 bases from V and 0 from J, leaving 7 bases between them. Germline V CDR1 and CDR2: SGHDN, FVKESK. The CDR3 coding sequence is TGTGCCAGCAGCCGACAGAGCTCTGGGGCCAACGTCCTGACTTTC. Amino acid sequence: CASSRQSSGANVLTF.

The V gene is TRBV19, the J gene TRBJ1-2; D call uncertain. The V end lost 5 bases, the J end lost 7 bases, and 20 bases lay between the germline ends. CDR1 is LNHDA, CDR2 SQIVND, per germline (reference sequence). This CDR3 region has 15 residues. The CDR3 coding sequence is TGTGCCAGTAGTCTGAGACCGGGAAAAAGTCCTGGCTACACCTTC. Its protein product is CASSLRPGKSPGYTF.

The chain carries TRBV6-5 and TRBJ2-3; possibly TRBD1 or TRBD2 for D (6 bases each). CDR1 is MNHEY, CDR2 SVGAGI, per germline. V was cut by 6 bases and J by 0 bases, with 13 bases left in between. This CDR3 spans 15 amino acids. CDR3 in DNA: TGTGCCAGCAGCCCCCGGGGGCCTAGCACAGATACGCAGTATTTT. It specifies CASSPRGPSTDTQYF.

The CDR3 reads CASSGRSGVRGETQYF. The CDR3 bases are TGTGCCAGCAGCGGGCGGTCAGGGGTCAGGGGAGAGACCCAGTACTTC. The rearrangement links TRBV7-2 to TRBJ2-5; D is perhaps TRBD1 (6 bases). Germline V CDR1 and CDR2: SGHTA, FQGNSA. The CDR3 totals 16 residues. Trimming left V 5 bases short and J 4 bases short, with 20 bases between.

V and J are TRBV15 and TRBJ2-2, with TRBD1 matching over 8 bases. The CDR3 sequence is 15 residues long. In germline, CDR1 is LNHNV, CDR2 YYDKDF (reference sequence). Trimming took 0 bases from V and 6 from J; bases not matched to a gene: 3. The CDR3 DNA is TGTGCCACCAGCAGAGAGGACAGGGTTCCCGGGGAGCTGTTTTTT. Translated, it gives CATSREDRVPGELFF. The full variable domain, in which reference TRBV15 and TRBJ2-2 provide the parts outside the CDR3, is DAMVIQNPRYQVTQFGKPVTLSCSQTLNHNVMYWYQQKSSQAPKLLFHYYDKDFNNEADTPDNFQSRRPNTSFCFLDIRSPGLGDTAMYLCATSREDRVPGELFFGEGSRLTVL.

The CDR3 DNA sequence: TGCGCCAGCAGCGGCAGGGGGCATGACACTGAAGCTTTCTTT. Encoded protein: CASSGRGHDTEAFF. The gene calls are TRBV5-1 and TRBJ1-1; 8 positions agree with TRBD1. Germline trimming cut 4 bases from V and 3 bases from J; bases unmatched to any gene: 5. Germline lookup yields CDR1 SGHRS and CDR2 YFSETQ. CDR3 size: 14 residues.

The chain is built from TRBV9 and TRBJ2-5; unclear D gene. Trimming cost V 2 bases and J 2 bases, with 7 bases left between them. Looked up from germline, CDR1 is SGDLS and CDR2 is YYNGEE. This CDR3 comprises 13 residues. The CDR3 nucleotides read TGTGCCAGCAGCGTCGACACTCAAGAGACCCAGTACTTC. Its translation is CASSVDTQETQYF.

The CDR3 sequence is CASSEEWVAGAQYF. CDR3 coding DNA: TGTGCCAGCAGTGAAGAATGGGTAGCGGGTGCGCAGTATTTT. The chain recombines TRBV2 with TRBJ2-3; 7 nucleotides agree with TRBD2. Germline V gene lookup returns CDR1 SNHLY and CDR2 FYNNEI. J gave up 10 bases and V 1 base, and 8 bases lay outside the gene matches. This CDR3 is built from 14 residues.

The genes are TRBV10-3 and TRBJ1-2, with D perhaps TRBD1 (6 bases). This CDR3 has 16 amino acids. The germline V and J ends were trimmed by 3 bases and 1 base, with 15 bases remaining between them. CDR1 and CDR2 from the germline V gene are ENHRY and SYGVKD. CDR3 region: CAISDPATGSNYGYTF. The CDR3 nucleotides read TGTGCCATCAGTGACCCCGCTACAGGGAGTAACTATGGCTACACCTTC.

The V gene is TRBV4-1, the J gene TRBJ2-1; TRBD2 matches 9 bases. This CDR3 is 17 amino acids long. The germline gives CDR1 MGHRA, CDR2 YSYEKL. V shed 6 bases, J shed 9 bases, and the junction held 18 bases outside the gene matches. The CDR3 here is CASRHNRGLARDGEQFF. In nucleotides, the CDR3 is TGCGCCAGCAGGCATAACAGGGGACTAGCAAGGGACGGTGAGCAGTTCTTC.